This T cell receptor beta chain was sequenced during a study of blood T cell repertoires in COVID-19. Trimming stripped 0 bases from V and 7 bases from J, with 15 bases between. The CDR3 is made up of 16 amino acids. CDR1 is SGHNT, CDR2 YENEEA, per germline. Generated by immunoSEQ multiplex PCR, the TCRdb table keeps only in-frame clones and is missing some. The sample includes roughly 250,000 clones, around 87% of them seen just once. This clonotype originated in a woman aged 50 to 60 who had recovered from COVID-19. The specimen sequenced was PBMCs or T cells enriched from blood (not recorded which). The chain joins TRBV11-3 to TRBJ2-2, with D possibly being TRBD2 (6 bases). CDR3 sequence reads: CASSLDRISGHGELFF. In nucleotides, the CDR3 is TGTGCCAGCAGCTTAGATCGGATTAGCGGTCACGGGGAGCTGTTTTTT.